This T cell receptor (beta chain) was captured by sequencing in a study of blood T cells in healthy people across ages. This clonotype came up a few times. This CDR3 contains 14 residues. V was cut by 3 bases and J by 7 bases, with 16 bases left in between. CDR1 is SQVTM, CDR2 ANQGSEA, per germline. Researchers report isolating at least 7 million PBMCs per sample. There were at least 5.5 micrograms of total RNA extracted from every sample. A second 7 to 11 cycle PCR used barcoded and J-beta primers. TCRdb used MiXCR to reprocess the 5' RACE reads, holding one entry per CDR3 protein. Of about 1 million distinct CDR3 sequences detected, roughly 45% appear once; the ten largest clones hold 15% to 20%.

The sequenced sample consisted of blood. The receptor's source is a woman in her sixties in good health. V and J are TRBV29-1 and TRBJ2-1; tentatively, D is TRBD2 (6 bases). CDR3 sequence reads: CSVELNGRRNEQFF. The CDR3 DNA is TGCAGCGTTGAGCTGAACGGGAGAAGGAATGAGCAGTTCTTC.